This TCR beta chain stems from a study of T cell changes during pregnancy in multiple sclerosis. The V segment lost 3 bases and the J segment 6 bases; nucleotides outside the gene matches: 8. CDR3 length: 15 residues. Germline values: CDR1 ENHRY, CDR2 SYGVKD. Clones were read by immunoSEQ multiplex PCR, and TCRdb kept only the in-frame ones, dropping some. The sample lists just under 65,000 clones; roughly 92% were seen once. The source was CD8+ T cells from peripheral blood mononuclear cells, collected in the second trimester of pregnancy. The rearrangement joins TRBV10-3 to TRBJ1-5, with TRBD1 identical over 7 bases. The sequence was obtained from a female donor with multiple sclerosis, enrolled in a pregnancy study. CDR3 coding DNA: TGTGCCATCAGTGAAGAGGGGGCGCTTAGTCAGCCCCAGCATTTT. This codes for CAISEEGALSQPQHF.